This T cell receptor beta chain came from a study of blood T cell repertoires in COVID-19. Study-level background: Researchers got acute and convalescent COVID-19 samples from the United States, Italy and Spain.

Participant ages covered about 18 to 100 years across about 25 US areas. Recovery meant two consecutive negative NP/OP PCR tests, professional clearance, or resolved symptoms. V lost 3 bases to trimming and J lost 5 bases; unmatched junction nucleotides: 11. Germline lookup yields CDR1 SGDLS and CDR2 YYNGEE. The CDR3 consists of 16 residues. Original processing notes: Estimates of nucleated cell counts were drawn from the amplification of reference gene primers. This table comes from immunoSEQ multiplex PCR, and its TCRdb copy is limited to in-frame clones, with some not included. The D gene and trimming were derived from the DNA, and the V and J assignments and clone size from that table. This table has about 300,000 clones, over 75% appearing once.

The rearrangement joins TRBV9 to TRBJ2-3; 8 nucleotides match TRBD2. The sequence was obtained from a young man who had recovered from COVID-19. Sequencing input: PBMCs or T cells enriched from blood (not recorded which). CDR3 protein: CASSAVPTGGGDTQYF. The CDR3 nucleotides are TGTGCCAGCAGCGCTGTCCCAACGGGGGGGGGAGATACGCAGTATTTT.